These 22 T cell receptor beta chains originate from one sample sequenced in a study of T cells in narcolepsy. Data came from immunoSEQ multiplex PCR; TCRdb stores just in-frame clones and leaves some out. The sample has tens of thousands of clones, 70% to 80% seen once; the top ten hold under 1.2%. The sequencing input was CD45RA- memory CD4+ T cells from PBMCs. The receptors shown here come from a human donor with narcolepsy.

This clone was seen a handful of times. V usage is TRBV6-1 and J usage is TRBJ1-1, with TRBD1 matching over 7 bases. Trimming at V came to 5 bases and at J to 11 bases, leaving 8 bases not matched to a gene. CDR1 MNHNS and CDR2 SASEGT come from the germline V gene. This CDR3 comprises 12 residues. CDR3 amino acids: CASSSRTGRAFF. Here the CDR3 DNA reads TGTGCCAGCAGTTCCCGGACAGGCCGGGCTTTCTTT.

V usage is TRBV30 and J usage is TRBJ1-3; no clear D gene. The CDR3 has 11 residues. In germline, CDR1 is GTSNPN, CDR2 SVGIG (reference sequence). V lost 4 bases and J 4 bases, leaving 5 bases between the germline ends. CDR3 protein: CAWKSGNTIYF. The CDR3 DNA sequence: TGTGCCTGGAAGTCGGGAAACACCATATATTTT.

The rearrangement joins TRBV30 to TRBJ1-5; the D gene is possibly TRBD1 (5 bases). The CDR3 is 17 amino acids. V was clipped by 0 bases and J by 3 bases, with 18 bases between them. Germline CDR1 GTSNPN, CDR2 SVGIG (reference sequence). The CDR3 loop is CAWSVRRWGKNNQPQHF. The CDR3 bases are TGTGCCTGGAGTGTACGTAGGTGGGGGAAGAACAATCAGCCCCAGCATTTT.

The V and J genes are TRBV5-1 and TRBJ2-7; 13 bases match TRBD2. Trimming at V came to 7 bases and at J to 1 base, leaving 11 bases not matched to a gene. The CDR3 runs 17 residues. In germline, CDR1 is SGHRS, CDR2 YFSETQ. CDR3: CASARLAGGPRSYEQYF. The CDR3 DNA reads TGCGCCAGCGCCCGACTAGCGGGAGGCCCCCGGTCCTACGAGCAGTACTTC.

The CDR3 nucleotides read TGTGCCAGCAAAGGACTAGCGGGAGGGCCCGGGGAGCTGTTTTTT. Translated: CASKGLAGGPGELFF. The genes are TRBV6-5 and TRBJ2-2, with 15 bases aligning to TRBD2. Germline values: CDR1 MNHEY, CDR2 SVGAGI. The junction had 3 bases not matched to a gene; V was cut back by 7 bases and J by 6 bases. CDR3 size: 15 residues.

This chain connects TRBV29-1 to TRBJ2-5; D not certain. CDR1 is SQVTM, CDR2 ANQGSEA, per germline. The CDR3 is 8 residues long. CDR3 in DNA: TGCAGGTATGGGACCCAGTACTTC. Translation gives CRYGTQYF.

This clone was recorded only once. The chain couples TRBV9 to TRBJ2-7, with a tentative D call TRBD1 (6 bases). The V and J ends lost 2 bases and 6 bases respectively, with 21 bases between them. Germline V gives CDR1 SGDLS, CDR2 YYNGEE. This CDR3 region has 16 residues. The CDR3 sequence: CASSVSSDPGVAEQYF. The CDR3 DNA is TGTGCCAGCAGCGTCTCATCGGACCCAGGGGTGGCCGAGCAGTACTTC.

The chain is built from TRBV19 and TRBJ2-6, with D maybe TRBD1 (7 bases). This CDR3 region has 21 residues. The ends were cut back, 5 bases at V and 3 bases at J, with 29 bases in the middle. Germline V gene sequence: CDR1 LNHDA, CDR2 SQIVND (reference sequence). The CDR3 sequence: CASSAPWWAGGNYGGANVLTF. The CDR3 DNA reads TGTGCCAGTAGTGCCCCCTGGTGGGCAGGGGGGAATTACGGTGGGGCCAACGTCCTGACTTTC.

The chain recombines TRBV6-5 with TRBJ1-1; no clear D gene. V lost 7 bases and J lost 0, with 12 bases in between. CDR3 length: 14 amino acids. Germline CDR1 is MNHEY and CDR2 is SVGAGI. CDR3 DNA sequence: TGTGCCAGCAACAACGGGCGTATGAACACTGAAGCTTTCTTT. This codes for CASNNGRMNTEAFF.

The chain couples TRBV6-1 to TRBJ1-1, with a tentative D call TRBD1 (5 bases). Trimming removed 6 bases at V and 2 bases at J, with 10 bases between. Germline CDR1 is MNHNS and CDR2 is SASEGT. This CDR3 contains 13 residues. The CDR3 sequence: CASRMTENTEAFF. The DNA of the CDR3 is TGTGCCAGCAGGATGACAGAAAACACTGAAGCTTTCTTT.

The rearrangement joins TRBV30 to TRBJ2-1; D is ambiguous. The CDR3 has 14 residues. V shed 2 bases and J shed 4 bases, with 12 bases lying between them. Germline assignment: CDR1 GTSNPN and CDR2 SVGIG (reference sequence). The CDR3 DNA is TGTGCCTGGAGTAGTTATGGCAGTTACAATGAGCAGTTCTTC. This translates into CAWSSYGSYNEQFF.

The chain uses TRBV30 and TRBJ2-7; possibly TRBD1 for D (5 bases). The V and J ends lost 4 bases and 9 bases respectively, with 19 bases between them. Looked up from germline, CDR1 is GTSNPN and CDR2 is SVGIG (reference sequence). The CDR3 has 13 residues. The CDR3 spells CAWTNRGAHAQYF. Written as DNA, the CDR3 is TGTGCCTGGACAAATAGGGGTGCCCACGCGCAGTACTTC. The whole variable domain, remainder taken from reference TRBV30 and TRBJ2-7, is SQTIHQWPATLVQPVGSPLSLECTVEGTSNPNLYWYRQAAGRGLQLLFYSVGIGQISSEVPQNLSASRPQDRQFILSSKKLLLSDSGFYLCAWTNRGAHAQYFGPGTRLTVT.

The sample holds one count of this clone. The CDR3 bases are TGTGCCAGCAGCTCGGGACTAGCGGGGGAACAAGAGACCCAGTACTTC. Protein sequence: CASSSGLAGEQETQYF. This chain uses TRBV7-3 with TRBJ2-5; 14 bases are shared with TRBD2. This CDR3 contains 16 residues. Germline values: CDR1 SGHTA, CDR2 FQGTGA. Germline trimming cut 4 bases from V and 2 bases from J; bases unmatched to any gene: 3.

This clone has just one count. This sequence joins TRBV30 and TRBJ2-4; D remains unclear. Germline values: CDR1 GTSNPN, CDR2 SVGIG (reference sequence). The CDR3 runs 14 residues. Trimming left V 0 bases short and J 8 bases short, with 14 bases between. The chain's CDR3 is CAWSVPMVEYIQYF. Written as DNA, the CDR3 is TGTGCCTGGAGTGTCCCAATGGTTGAGTACATTCAGTACTTC.

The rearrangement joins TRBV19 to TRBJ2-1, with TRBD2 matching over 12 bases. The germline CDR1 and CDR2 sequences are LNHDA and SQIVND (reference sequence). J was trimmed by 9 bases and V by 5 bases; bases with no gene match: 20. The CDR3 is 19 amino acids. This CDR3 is CASSLALTSGSKLYGEQFF. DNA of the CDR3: TGTGCCAGTAGTCTCGCTCTGACTAGCGGGAGTAAGTTATACGGTGAGCAGTTCTTC.

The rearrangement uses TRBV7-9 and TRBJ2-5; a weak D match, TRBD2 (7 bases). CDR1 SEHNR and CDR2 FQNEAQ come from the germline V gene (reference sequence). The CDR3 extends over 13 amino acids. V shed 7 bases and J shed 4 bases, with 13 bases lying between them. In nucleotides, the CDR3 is TGTGCCAGCACGAGGGGGGAGGGAGAGACCCAGTACTTC. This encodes CASTRGEGETQYF.

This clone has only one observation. CDR3 sequence: CASSQTFISEAFF. The CDR3 DNA follows: TGTGCCAGCAGTCAAACCTTTATATCTGAAGCTTTCTTT. This chain connects TRBV6-5 to TRBJ1-1; no definite D call. The CDR3 sequence is 13 residues long. CDR1 MNHEY and CDR2 SVGAGI come from the germline V gene. The V end was cut by 5 bases, the J end by 6 bases, with 13 bases between.

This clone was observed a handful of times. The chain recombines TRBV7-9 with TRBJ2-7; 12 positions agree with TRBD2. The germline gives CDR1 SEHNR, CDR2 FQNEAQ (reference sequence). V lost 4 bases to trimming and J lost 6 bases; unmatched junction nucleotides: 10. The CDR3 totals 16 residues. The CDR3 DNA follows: TGTGCCAGCAGCTCCTTGACTAGCGGGAGCGGCGGCGAGCAGTACTTC. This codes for CASSSLTSGSGGEQYF. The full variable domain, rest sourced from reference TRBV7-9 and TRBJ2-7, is DTGVSQNPRHKITKRGQNVTFRCDPISEHNRLYWYRQTLGQGPEFLTYFQNEAQLEKSRLLSDRFSAERPKGSFSTLEIQRTEQGDSAMYLCASSSLTSGSGGEQYFGPGTRLTVT.

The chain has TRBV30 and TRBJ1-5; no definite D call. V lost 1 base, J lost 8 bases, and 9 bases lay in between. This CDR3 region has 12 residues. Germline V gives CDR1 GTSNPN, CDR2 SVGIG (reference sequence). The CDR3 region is CAWSGAGEPQHF. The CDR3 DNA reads TGTGCCTGGAGTGGGGCGGGCGAGCCCCAGCATTTT.

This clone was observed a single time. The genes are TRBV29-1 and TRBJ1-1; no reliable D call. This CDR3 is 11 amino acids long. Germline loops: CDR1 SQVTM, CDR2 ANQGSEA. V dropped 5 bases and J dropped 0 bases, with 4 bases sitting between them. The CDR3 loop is CSVLVNTEAFF. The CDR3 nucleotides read TGCAGCGTTCTGGTGAACACTGAAGCTTTCTTT.

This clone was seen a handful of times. The chain's CDR3 is CASSQQQGHSGGANVLTF. CDR3 DNA: TGCGCCAGCAGCCAACAACAGGGACACTCTGGCGGGGCCAACGTCCTGACTTTC. V is TRBV4-3 and J is TRBJ2-6, with a possible D match to TRBD1 (6 bases). From germline, CDR1 is LGHNA and CDR2 YSLEER. Trimming stripped 2 bases from V and 4 bases from J, with 18 bases between. CDR3 length: 18 residues.

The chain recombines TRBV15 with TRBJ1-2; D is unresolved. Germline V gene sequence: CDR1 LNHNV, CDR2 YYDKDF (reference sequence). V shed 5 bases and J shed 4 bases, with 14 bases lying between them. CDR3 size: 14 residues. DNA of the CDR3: TGTGCCACCAGCGAAGCTGAGGGAAGCTATGGCTACACCTTC. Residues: CATSEAEGSYGYTF.